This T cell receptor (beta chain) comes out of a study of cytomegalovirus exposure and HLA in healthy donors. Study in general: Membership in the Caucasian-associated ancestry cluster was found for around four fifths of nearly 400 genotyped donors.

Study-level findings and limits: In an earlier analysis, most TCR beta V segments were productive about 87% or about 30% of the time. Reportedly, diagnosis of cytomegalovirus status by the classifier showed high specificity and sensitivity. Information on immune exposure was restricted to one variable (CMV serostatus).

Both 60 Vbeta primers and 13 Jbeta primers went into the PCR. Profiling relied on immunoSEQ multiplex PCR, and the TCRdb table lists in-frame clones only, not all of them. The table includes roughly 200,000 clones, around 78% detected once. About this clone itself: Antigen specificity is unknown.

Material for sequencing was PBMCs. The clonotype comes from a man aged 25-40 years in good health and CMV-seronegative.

CDR3 amino acids: CASSFLANTEAFF. The DNA of the CDR3 is TGTGCCAGCAGCTTCTTAGCGAACACTGAAGCTTTCTTT. The chain links TRBV27 to TRBJ1-1; no definite D call. Germline V CDR1 and CDR2: MNHEY, SMNVEV (reference sequence). This CDR3 spans 13 amino acids. V gave up 6 bases and J gave up 1 base, with 9 bases separating them.